One TCR beta chain is described in this entry. Assay used: immunoSEQ multiplex PCR; TCRdb lists only in-frame clones, some missing. The data show roughly 160,000 clones, around 79% seen once. Patients from Seattle were sampled longitudinally, starting during active infection. The data are from a study of blood T cell repertoires in COVID-19. The CDR3 is 14 residues long. CDR1 and CDR2 (germline): SGHTA, FQGNSA. V lost 5 bases and J lost 4, with 14 bases in between. Sample: peripheral blood. The chain recombines TRBV7-2 with TRBJ2-5; D is perhaps TRBD1 (6 bases). This clonotype originated in an older woman with COVID-19, enrolled during active disease. CDR3 in amino acids: CASSLSQGSETQYF. Here the CDR3 DNA reads TGTGCCAGCAGCCTTTCACAGGGCTCAGAGACCCAGTACTTC.